This T cell receptor (beta chain) was captured by sequencing in a study of blood T cell repertoires in COVID-19. Study-wide context: Sources were T cells, B-cell-depleted T cells, or PBMCs; the material itself was cDNA or gDNA.

The assay was immunoSEQ multiplex PCR, and TCRdb's table has in-frame clones only and misses some. The data contain around 100,000 clones, more than 70% of them singletons. The V gene's germline CDR1 is SGHTA and CDR2 FQGNSA. The CDR3 has 15 residues. V lost 4 bases to trimming and J lost 3 bases; unmatched junction nucleotides: 4. This sequence joins TRBV7-2 and TRBJ1-3; the match to TRBD1 covers 9 bases. Sequenced: peripheral blood. The source is a human donor in a cohort sampled during active COVID-19. CDR3 loop: CASSSQGASGNTIYF. CDR3 coding DNA: TGTGCCAGCAGCTCACAGGGGGCGAGTGGAAACACCATATATTTT.